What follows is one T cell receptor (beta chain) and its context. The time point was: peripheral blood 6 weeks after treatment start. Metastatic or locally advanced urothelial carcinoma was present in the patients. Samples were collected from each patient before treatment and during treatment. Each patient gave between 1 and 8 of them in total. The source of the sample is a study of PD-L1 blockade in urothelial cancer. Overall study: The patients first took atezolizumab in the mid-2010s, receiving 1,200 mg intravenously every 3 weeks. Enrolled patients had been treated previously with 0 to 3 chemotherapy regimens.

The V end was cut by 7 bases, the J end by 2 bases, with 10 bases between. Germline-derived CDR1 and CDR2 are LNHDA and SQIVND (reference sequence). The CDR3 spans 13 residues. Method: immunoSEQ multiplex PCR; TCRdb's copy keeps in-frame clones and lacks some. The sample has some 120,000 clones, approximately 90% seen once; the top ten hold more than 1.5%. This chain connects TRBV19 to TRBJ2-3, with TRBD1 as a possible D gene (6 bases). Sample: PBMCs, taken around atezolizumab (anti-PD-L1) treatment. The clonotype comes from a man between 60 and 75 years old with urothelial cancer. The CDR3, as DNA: TGTGCCAGTAACGGACAGTCCACAGATACGCAGTATTTT. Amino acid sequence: CASNGQSTDTQYF.